The 28 T cell receptor beta chains given below trace back to one sample, sequenced in a study of neoadjuvant anti-PD-1 for oral cavity cancer. Profiled with immunoSEQ multiplex PCR; TCRdb holds only in-frame clones, not every one. The repertoire includes 30,000 to 35,000 clones, approximately 87% of them detected once, and 3.5% sits in the top ten. Material: PBMCs, obtained before nivolumab (anti-PD-1) treatment. The receptors shown here come from a person aged 35-79 years with oral cavity squamous cell carcinoma.

This chain joins TRBV7-9 and TRBJ1-1; no clear D. Germline V gives CDR1 SEHNR, CDR2 FQNEAQ (reference sequence). The CDR3 extends over 15 amino acids. V gave up 1 base and J gave up 5 bases, with 14 bases separating them. In nucleotides, the CDR3 is TGTGCCAGCAGCTTAGAAAGACCTATTGGGACTGAAGCTTTCTTT. Encoded protein: CASSLERPIGTEAFF.

CDR3 DNA sequence: TGTGCCAGCCTCCCGGGACCTGGTGAAAAACTGTTTTTT. Its protein product is CASLPGPGEKLFF. This chain links TRBV28 with TRBJ1-4, with D possibly being TRBD1 (5 bases). V was clipped by 8 bases and J by 7 bases, with 14 bases between them. This CDR3 has 13 amino acids. Germline CDR1 reads MDHEN; CDR2 reads SYDVKM.

The chain carries TRBV27 and TRBJ2-7, with TRBD1 matching 9 bases. The germline V gene encodes CDR1 MNHEY and CDR2 SMNVEV (reference sequence). The CDR3 sequence is 14 residues long. Trimming took 5 bases from V and 1 from J; bases not matched to a gene: 3. Here the CDR3 DNA reads TGTGCCAGCAGTCCGACAGGGGGGTCCTACGAGCAGTACTTC. Translated, it gives CASSPTGGSYEQYF.

The chain carries TRBV15 and TRBJ2-7; 8 bases match TRBD2. Germline CDR1 LNHNV, CDR2 YYDKDF (reference sequence). There are 15 residues in the CDR3. J was trimmed by 3 bases and V by 2 bases; bases with no gene match: 6. This CDR3 is CATSRFGTSDYEQYF. The CDR3 DNA reads as TGTGCCACCAGCAGATTCGGGACTAGTGACTACGAGCAGTACTTC.

The V call is TRBV9, the J call TRBJ2-7, with no clear D. The CDR3 covers 14 residues. The germline V gene encodes CDR1 SGDLS and CDR2 YYNGEE. The germline V and J ends were trimmed by 2 bases and 0 bases, with 9 bases remaining between them. CDR3 sequence (DNA): TGTGCCAGCAGCGTCGACCTGAGCTCCTACGAGCAGTACTTC. This gives the protein CASSVDLSSYEQYF.

The chain uses TRBV5-1 and TRBJ1-2, with D tentatively TRBD1 (6 bases). V lost 4 bases and J lost 0, with 13 bases in between. Germline-derived CDR1 and CDR2 are SGHRS and YFSETQ. This CDR3 is 15 amino acids long. CDR3 region: CASSPGDTANYGYTF. The DNA for the CDR3 is TGCGCCAGCAGCCCCGGGGACACAGCTAACTATGGCTACACCTTC.

This chain connects TRBV2 to TRBJ1-1, with TRBD1 matching over 7 bases. The V gene's germline CDR1 is SNHLY and CDR2 FYNNEI. This CDR3 is 14 amino acids long. V lost 8 bases, J lost 2 bases, and 8 bases stayed unmatched. The CDR3 region is CASHIDRVNTEAFF. Written as DNA, the CDR3 is TGTGCCAGCCATATAGACAGGGTCAACACTGAAGCTTTCTTT.

The chain couples TRBV6-6 to TRBJ1-2; TRBD1 matches 9 bases. V was clipped by 6 bases and J by 2 bases; unmatched bases: 4. This CDR3 has 14 residues. Germline V CDR1 and CDR2: MNHNY, SVGAGI (reference sequence). The CDR3 DNA sequence: TGTGCCAGCAGGCGGGACAGGGTAAACTATGGCTACACCTTC. It is translated as CASRRDRVNYGYTF.

This clone was seen once. The rearrangement uses TRBV7-8 and TRBJ2-7; TRBD1 aligns across 11 bases. The germline V gene encodes CDR1 SGHVS and CDR2 FQNEAQ. CDR3 size: 14 residues. V shed 0 bases, J shed 9 bases, and the junction held 4 bases outside the gene matches. Here the CDR3 DNA reads TGTGCCAGCAGCTTAGCGAGGACAGGGGGCGGGCAGTACTTC. Its protein product is CASSLARTGGGQYF.

This clone was recorded only once. The chain combines TRBV29-1 with TRBJ1-1; 9 bases are a match to TRBD1. Germline-derived CDR1 and CDR2 are SQVTM and ANQGSEA. This CDR3 has 13 residues. V lost 6 bases, J lost 1 base, and 3 bases stayed unmatched. This chain's CDR3 is CSVSTGGNTEAFF. In DNA form, the CDR3 reads TGCAGCGTATCGACAGGGGGGAACACTGAAGCTTTCTTT.

The chain links TRBV14 to TRBJ2-3; the D is unclear. From germline, CDR1 is SGHDN and CDR2 FVKESK. Trimming stripped 0 bases from V and 7 bases from J, with 8 bases between. This CDR3 has 13 residues. In DNA, the CDR3 is TGTGCCAGCAGCCAAGATTCGAGATATACGCAGTATTTT. Protein: CASSQDSRYTQYF.

This clone appeared a few times. This chain links TRBV7-9 with TRBJ1-1; TRBD1 matches at 10 bases. V trimming: 0 bases; J trimming: 5 bases; junction bases outside the gene matches: 3. The CDR3 is 15 amino acids. In germline, CDR1 is SEHNR, CDR2 FQNEAQ (reference sequence). The CDR3 loop is CASSLAGTGVTEAFF. CDR3 nucleotide sequence: TGTGCCAGCAGCTTAGCCGGGACAGGGGTGACTGAAGCTTTCTTT.

This chain uses TRBV5-4 with TRBJ1-2; D may be TRBD1 (6 bases). This CDR3 is built from 13 residues. Trimming left V 3 bases short and J 4 bases short, with 10 bases between. Germline CDR1 and CDR2: SGHNT and YYREEE (reference sequence). CDR3 in DNA: TGTGCCAGCAGCTCGACAGGAACCTATGGCTACACCTTC. This gives the protein CASSSTGTYGYTF.

The chain employs TRBV7-6 and TRBJ2-6, with TRBD2 matching over 8 bases. The V gene end was trimmed by 4 bases and the J gene end by 0 bases; junction bases not matched to a gene: 8. Per germline, CDR1 SGHVS and CDR2 FNYEAQ. CDR3 length: 18 amino acids. CDR3 sequence (DNA): TGTGCCAGCAGCTCCGGGAGGGGGGGCGGCTCTGGGGCCAACGTCCTGACTTTC. This gives the protein CASSSGRGGGSGANVLTF.

The V gene is TRBV6-6, the J gene TRBJ1-2; TRBD1 is a possible D gene (6 bases). The CDR3 loop spans 14 amino acids. Trimming pared 0 bases from V and 8 bases from J, leaving 13 bases between. Germline V gene lookup returns CDR1 MNHNY and CDR2 SVGAGI (reference sequence). This chain's CDR3 is CASSYSPTGKGYTF. DNA of the CDR3: TGTGCCAGCAGTTACTCTCCTACAGGGAAAGGCTACACCTTC.

The count of this clone is one. This sequence joins TRBV5-1 and TRBJ1-2; 7 bases are a match to TRBD1. Germline trimming cut 4 bases from V and 7 bases from J; bases unmatched to any gene: 7. The germline gives CDR1 SGHRS, CDR2 YFSETQ. This CDR3 is 13 amino acids long. Written as DNA, the CDR3 is TGCGCCAGCAGCCCGAGACAGGGCGGTGGCTACACCTTC. Its protein product is CASSPRQGGGYTF. The full variable domain, rest sourced from reference TRBV5-1 and TRBJ1-2, is KAGVTQTPRYLIKTRGQQVTLSCSPISGHRSVSWYQQTPGQGLQFLFEYFSETQRNKGNFPGRFSGRQFSNSRSEMNVSTLELGDSALYLCASSPRQGGGYTFGSGTRLTVV.

V usage is TRBV7-2 and J usage is TRBJ1-6; D unresolved. Germline V gene sequence: CDR1 SGHTA, CDR2 FQGNSA. This CDR3 has 13 residues. V lost 0 bases, J lost 11 bases, and 8 bases lay in between. The CDR3 is CASSLAREAPLHF. In DNA form, the CDR3 reads TGTGCCAGCAGCTTAGCAAGGGAGGCACCCCTCCACTTT.

The gene calls are TRBV7-9 and TRBJ2-7; 7 nucleotides line up with TRBD1. The CDR3 contains 14 residues. Germline loops: CDR1 SEHNR, CDR2 FQNEAQ (reference sequence). The junction had 5 bases not matched to a gene; V was cut back by 4 bases and J by 2 bases. The CDR3 DNA is TGTGCCAGCAGCTCCCGGACAGGTACCTACGAGCAGTACTTC. As protein: CASSSRTGTYEQYF.

V gene TRBV6-5 combines with J gene TRBJ1-1; the match to TRBD1 covers 9 bases. This CDR3 comprises 13 residues. From germline, CDR1 is MNHEY and CDR2 SVGAGI. With V trimmed by 11 bases and J by 4 bases, 8 bases remained unmatched. For the CDR3, the DNA is TGTGCCTGCAAAACAGGGGGCATCACTGAAGCTTTCTTT. Translation gives CACKTGGITEAFF.

The chain recombines TRBV29-1 with TRBJ2-5; 10 bases are shared with TRBD2. After removal of 4 bases from V and 5 bases from J, the junction contained 10 bases not matched to a gene. The CDR3 totals 15 residues. Looked up from germline, CDR1 is SQVTM and CDR2 is ANQGSEA. The CDR3 DNA reads as TGCAGCGTTGCGGGTAGCGGGGGGACCTGGGAGACCCAGTACTTC. Translating gives CSVAGSGGTWETQYF.

The chain combines TRBV5-1 with TRBJ2-1; D is perhaps TRBD1 (6 bases). With 0 bases removed from V and 4 bases from J, the gap between germline ends came to 8 bases. Germline V CDR1 and CDR2: SGHRS, YFSETQ. CDR3 length: 14 amino acids. The CDR3 DNA sequence: TGCGCCAGCAGCTTGGAAGGGGGATACAATGAGCAGTTCTTC. Translation gives CASSLEGGYNEQFF.

This chain joins TRBV5-1 and TRBJ1-4, with D perhaps matching TRBD1 (5 bases). Germline CDR1 SGHRS, CDR2 YFSETQ. The CDR3 has 15 amino acids. Trimming removed 0 bases from V and 3 bases from J, with 9 bases in between. CDR3: CASSLEGRANEKLFF. The CDR3 nucleotides read TGCGCCAGCAGCTTGGAAGGCAGGGCTAATGAAAAACTGTTTTTT.

The chain couples TRBV5-1 to TRBJ1-1, with 9 bases aligning to TRBD1. Germline V CDR1 and CDR2: SGHRS, YFSETQ. The CDR3 contains 14 residues. Germline trimming cut 1 base from V and 6 bases from J; bases unmatched to any gene: 4. CDR3 loop: CASSLWTGDPEAFF. CDR3 bases: TGCGCCAGCAGCTTGTGGACAGGGGACCCTGAAGCTTTCTTT.

V usage is TRBV2 and J usage is TRBJ2-2, with 7 nucleotides matching TRBD1. The germline V gene has CDR1 SNHLY and CDR2 FYNNEI. V shed 6 bases, J shed 1 base, and the junction held 5 bases outside the gene matches. The CDR3 has 15 residues. The CDR3 spells CASSERTGNTGELFF. CDR3 nucleotides: TGTGCCAGCAGCGAGAGGACAGGGAACACCGGGGAGCTGTTTTTT.

This chain connects TRBV19 to TRBJ1-1, with TRBD1 as a possible D gene (5 bases). The germline gives CDR1 LNHDA, CDR2 SQIVND (reference sequence). Trimming removed 3 bases at V and 5 bases at J, with 13 bases between. The CDR3 contains 14 residues. The CDR3 loop is CASSIGATGTEAFF. As DNA, the CDR3 is TGTGCCAGTAGTATCGGGGCAACGGGGACTGAAGCTTTCTTT.

The chain couples TRBV28 to TRBJ2-7, with D unresolved. The CDR3 totals 12 residues. Germline V lookup: CDR1 MDHEN, CDR2 SYDVKM. Trimming took off 5 bases at V and 5 bases at J, with 10 bases between the two ends. In DNA, the CDR3 is TGTGCCAGCAGTCCAAGTCTCGACGAGCAGTACTTC. Translating it yields CASSPSLDEQYF.

The chain uses TRBV15 and TRBJ2-7; D call uncertain. This CDR3 comprises 14 residues. Trimming pared 0 bases from V and 5 bases from J, leaving 11 bases between. The germline CDR1 and CDR2 sequences are LNHNV and YYDKDF (reference sequence). The CDR3 coding sequence is TGTGCCACCAGCAGAGACCCTGGCCCCCACGAGCAGTACTTC. This gives the protein CATSRDPGPHEQYF.

The CDR3 region has the DNA TGTGCCAGCAGCTCCGGACTAGCGGGGGGGACCGGGGAGCTGTTTTTT. Translation gives CASSSGLAGGTGELFF. The chain links TRBV7-8 to TRBJ2-2, with 15 bases aligning to TRBD2. This CDR3 is built from 16 residues. The germline CDR1 and CDR2 sequences are SGHVS and FQNEAQ. Losses at the gene ends were 4 bases for V and 5 bases for J; bases not matched to a gene: 2.